This T cell receptor beta chain came from a study of OX40 agonist ivuxolimab in advanced cancers. Across the study: Patients with prior anti-PD-1, anti-PD-L1 or anti-CTLA-4 therapy were eligible; 35% to 45% had some.

The data were produced by immunoSEQ multiplex PCR, yet TCRdb's version contains in-frame clones alone and is incomplete. The table lists 70,000 to 95,000 clones, approximately 79% of them singletons. This clone has more than one count but fewer than ten. Germline-derived CDR1 and CDR2 are MDHEN and SYDVKM. The CDR3 has 12 amino acids. V trimming: 6 bases; J trimming: 4 bases; junction bases outside the gene matches: 3. The TCR sequence derives from an adult with an advanced solid tumor such as melanoma, head and neck, liver or kidney cancer. This sample comprised CD4+ or CD8+ T cells sorted from blood, obtained in a trial of the OX40 agonist ivuxolimab. The V and J genes are TRBV28 and TRBJ2-7; TRBD1 agrees at 7 bases. CDR3 DNA sequence: TGTGCCAGCAGCCTACAGGGGTACGAGCAGTACTTC. Its protein is CASSLQGYEQYF.